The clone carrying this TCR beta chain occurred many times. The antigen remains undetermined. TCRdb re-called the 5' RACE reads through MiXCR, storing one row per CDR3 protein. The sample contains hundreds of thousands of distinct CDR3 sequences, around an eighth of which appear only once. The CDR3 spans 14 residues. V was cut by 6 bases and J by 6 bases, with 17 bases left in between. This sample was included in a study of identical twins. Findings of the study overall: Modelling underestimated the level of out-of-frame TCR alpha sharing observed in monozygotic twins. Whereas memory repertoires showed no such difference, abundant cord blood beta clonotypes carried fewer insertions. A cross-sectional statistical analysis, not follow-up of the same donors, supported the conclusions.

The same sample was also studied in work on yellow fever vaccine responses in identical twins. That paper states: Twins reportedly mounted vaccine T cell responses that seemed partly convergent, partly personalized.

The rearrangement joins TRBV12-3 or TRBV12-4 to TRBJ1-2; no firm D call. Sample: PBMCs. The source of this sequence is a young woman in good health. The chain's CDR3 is CASSTLRAMDGYTF. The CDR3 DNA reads TGTGCCAGCAGCACTCTAAGGGCTATGGATGGCTACACCTTC.